Shown below are 3 T cell receptor beta chains from a single sample sequenced in a study of spatial heterogeneity in lung cancer. The time point denotes: sample taken at primary tumor resection. MiXCR, run by TCRdb on the 5' RACE reads, gives a single entry per CDR3 protein. Here the sample spans some 44,000 distinct CDR3 sequences, approximately 13% being singletons. Sequenced material: PBMCs, taken at surgery. Receptors were obtained from a male donor with early-stage non-small cell lung cancer.

This sequence joins TRBV5-1 and TRBJ1-2; D remains unclear. The CDR3 has 16 residues. The germline V and J ends were trimmed by 3 bases and 2 bases, with 17 bases remaining between them. Germline V lookup: CDR1 SGHRS, CDR2 YFSETQ. The CDR3 reads CASSYGSGGSNYGYTF. Written as DNA, the CDR3 is TGCGCCAGCAGCTATGGATCAGGAGGATCAAACTATGGCTACACCTTC.

The table lists this clonotype with a few counts. The chain links TRBV10-2 to TRBJ1-1; D perhaps matches TRBD1 (5 bases). Germline V gene data show CDR1 as WSHSY and CDR2 as SAAADI. Trimming cost V 7 bases and J 5 bases, with 14 bases left between them. The CDR3 consists of 13 residues. Here the CDR3 DNA reads TGCGCCAGCACCTTACGCGGGGGAACTGAAGCTTTCTTT. It translates to CASTLRGGTEAFF.

The J gene is TRBJ2-7, the V gene TRBV5-1; TRBD1 aligns across 7 bases. The CDR3 spans 13 residues. CDR1 is SGHRS and CDR2 is YFSETQ in the germline V gene. Germline trimming cut 4 bases from V and 5 bases from J; bases unmatched to any gene: 6. The CDR3 protein is CASSLGQVNEQYF. The CDR3 DNA follows: TGCGCCAGCAGCCTCGGACAGGTCAACGAGCAGTACTTC.